Detailed here is one T cell receptor (beta chain). The assay was immunoSEQ multiplex PCR, and TCRdb's table has in-frame clones only and misses some. Of about 58,000 clones listed, about 78% are singletons. The data derive from a study of blood T cell repertoires in COVID-19. Germline CDR1 reads LNHNV; CDR2 reads YYDKDF (reference sequence). CDR3 size: 13 residues. Deletions cut 1 base from V and 2 bases from J, with 3 bases between. This TCR was sampled from a human donor in a cohort sampled during active COVID-19. The specimen sequenced was peripheral blood. The chain couples TRBV15 to TRBJ1-5; no firm D call. CDR3 sequence (DNA): TGTGCCACCAGCAGAGGGCGCAATCAGCCCCAGCATTTT. The encoded protein is CATSRGRNQPQHF.